Below, 29 T cell receptor beta chains from the same sample are listed, as sequenced in a study of blood T cell repertoires in COVID-19. Clones were sequenced by immunoSEQ multiplex PCR, and TCRdb holds only the in-frame ones, with some missing. The data contain about 320,000 clones, around nine tenths of them singletons. The sample taken for sequencing was PBMCs or T cells enriched from blood (not recorded which). Receptors were obtained from a man in his fifties or sixties who had recovered from COVID-19.

V is TRBV19 and J is TRBJ2-1; the D gene is possibly TRBD2 (6 bases). Germline V gene lookup returns CDR1 LNHDA and CDR2 SQIVND (reference sequence). The CDR3 is 15 residues long. The ends were cut back, 4 bases at V and 2 bases at J, with 12 bases in the middle. CDR3 DNA sequence: TGTGCCAGTAGTACCCCGGGACTCGCCTACAATGAGCAGTTCTTC. It yields the protein CASSTPGLAYNEQFF.

The genes are TRBV23-1 and TRBJ2-2; TRBD1 matches 8 bases. TRBV23-1 is assigned to the ORF class and has an uncertain function. CDR3 size: 18 residues. J was trimmed by 4 bases and V by 0 bases; bases with no gene match: 10. CDR3 coding DNA: TGCGCCAGCAGTCAATCGCGTCAGGGGGCCCGGTTCACCGGGGAGCTGTTTTTT. It codes for CASSQSRQGARFTGELFF.

The V call is TRBV9, the J call TRBJ2-3; 8 bases align to TRBD2. CDR1 SGDLS and CDR2 YYNGEE come from the germline V gene. With 4 bases clipped from V and 8 bases from J, the junction kept 15 bases outside the gene matches. The CDR3 extends over 16 amino acids. The DNA for the CDR3 is TGTGCCAGCAGCACTTCCATGGGAGCGGGAGTGGGTACGCAGTATTTT. It codes for CASSTSMGAGVGTQYF. Together with reference TRBV9 and TRBJ2-3, the CDR3 gives the full variable domain: DSGVTQTPKHLITATGQRVTLRCSPRSGDLSVYWYQQSLDQGLQFLIQYYNGEERAKGNILERFSAQQFPDLHSELNLSSLELGDSALYFCASSTSMGAGVGTQYFGPGTRLTVL.

The V gene is TRBV10-3, the J gene TRBJ2-3; 12 nucleotides align to TRBD2. The V gene's germline CDR1 is ENHRY and CDR2 SYGVKD. There are 16 residues in the CDR3. With V trimmed by 8 bases and J by 5 bases, 11 bases remained unmatched. CDR3 in DNA: TGTGCCATCTCCCGGACTAGCGGGATGGAAAAAGATACGCAGTATTTT. This encodes CAISRTSGMEKDTQYF.

This sequence joins TRBV10-3 and TRBJ2-7; D possibly corresponds to TRBD2 (6 bases). Trimming left V 2 bases short and J 0 bases short, with 17 bases between. CDR1 is ENHRY, CDR2 SYGVKD, per germline. There are 17 residues in the CDR3. CDR3 DNA: TGTGCCATCAGTGAGCCGGCGGGAAGGGCCCTCTCCTACGAGCAGTACTTC. This codes for CAISEPAGRALSYEQYF.

For this clone: The identical CDR3 is also encoded by other nucleotide sequences in the sample. The rearrangement uses TRBV18 and TRBJ1-1; 9 nucleotides line up with TRBD1. Germline CDR1 reads KGHSH; CDR2 reads LQKENI. CDR3 length: 14 amino acids. After removal of 5 bases from V and 5 bases from J, the junction contained 6 bases not matched to a gene. The CDR3 is CASSADRGRTEAFF. The DNA of the CDR3 is TGTGCCAGCTCAGCCGACAGGGGGAGGACTGAAGCTTTCTTT.

The rearrangement uses TRBV6-1 and TRBJ2-1; 13 bases align to TRBD2. V lost 0 bases and J lost 2; bases outside the gene matches: 1. The CDR3 has 17 residues. The germline V gene encodes CDR1 MNHNS and CDR2 SASEGT. CDR3 loop: CASSEAGTSGTYNEQFF. Here the CDR3 DNA reads TGTGCCAGCAGTGAAGCGGGGACTAGCGGGACCTACAATGAGCAGTTCTTC.

This clone is categorized as medium-sized. This chain joins TRBV24-1 and TRBJ1-2; the D is unclear. Germline loops: CDR1 KGHDR, CDR2 SFDVKD. CDR3 length equals 13 residues. Trimming removed 5 bases at V and 4 bases at J, with 10 bases between. CDR3 in DNA: TGTGCCACCAGTGGTGGAGGGTCCTATGGCTACACCTTC. Its protein product is CATSGGGSYGYTF.

The chain employs TRBV7-2 and TRBJ2-1; 9 nucleotides match TRBD2. CDR3 size: 14 residues. In germline, CDR1 is SGHTA, CDR2 FQGNSA. Losses at the gene ends were 3 bases for V and 7 bases for J; bases not matched to a gene: 4. DNA of the CDR3: TGTGCCAGCAGCTTCCTAGCGGGATGGAATGAGCAGTTCTTC. Protein sequence: CASSFLAGWNEQFF.

The chain has TRBV19 and TRBJ1-1; D gene unclear. This CDR3 spans 14 amino acids. Germline CDR1 reads LNHDA; CDR2 reads SQIVND (reference sequence). V lost 7 bases and J 0 bases, leaving 12 bases between the germline ends. The CDR3 region is CASKVEQLNTEAFF. CDR3 sequence (DNA): TGTGCCAGTAAGGTCGAACAGCTGAACACTGAAGCTTTCTTT. The full variable domain, with the rest looked up from reference TRBV19 and TRBJ1-1, is DGGITQSPKYLFRKEGQNVTLSCEQNLNHDAMYWYRQDPGQGLRLIYYSQIVNDFQKGDIAEGYSVSREKKESFPLTVTSAQKNPTAFYLCASKVEQLNTEAFFGQGTRLTVV.

This chain connects TRBV5-4 to TRBJ1-2; 10 nucleotides agree with TRBD1. From germline, CDR1 is SGHNT and CDR2 YYREEE (reference sequence). The CDR3 totals 14 residues. V lost 2 bases, J lost 4 bases, and 2 bases stayed unmatched. The CDR3 sequence: CASSFDRGLYGYTF. In nucleotides, the CDR3 is TGTGCCAGCAGCTTTGACAGGGGGCTCTATGGCTACACCTTC.

The chain recombines TRBV18 with TRBJ1-5; D is unresolved. The CDR3 loop spans 15 amino acids. The germline V gene has CDR1 KGHSH and CDR2 LQKENI. Trimming shortened V by 1 base and J by 7 bases, and 14 bases separated the two germline ends. The CDR3 loop is CASSPQESAVQPQHF. CDR3 bases: TGTGCCAGCTCACCACAGGAGTCCGCGGTGCAGCCCCAGCATTTT. Full variable domain (outside the CDR3, taken from reference TRBV18 and TRBJ1-5): NAGVMQNPRHLVRRRGQEARLRCSPMKGHSHVYWYRQLPEEGLKFMVYLQKENIIDESGMPKERFSAEFPKEGPSILRIQQVVRGDSAAYFCASSPQESAVQPQHFGDGTRLSIL.

The V gene is TRBV12-5, the J gene TRBJ2-5; TRBD2 matches at 10 bases. The CDR3 covers 16 residues. Germline trimming cut 3 bases from V and 2 bases from J; bases unmatched to any gene: 6. Germline CDR1 is LGHNT and CDR2 is FRNRAP. The CDR3 protein is CASGFNLAGVQETQYF. CDR3 bases: TGTGCTAGTGGTTTCAATCTAGCGGGAGTGCAAGAGACCCAGTACTTC.

The chain carries TRBV4-3 and TRBJ2-2; 7 bases are a match to TRBD2. Germline-derived CDR1 and CDR2 are LGHNA and YSLEER. The CDR3 sequence is 16 residues long. The junction had 6 bases not matched to a gene; V was cut back by 1 base and J by 4 bases. The CDR3 nucleotides read TGCGCCAGCAGCCAAGTTCTGGGCGGGAGCACCGGGGAGCTGTTTTTT. This codes for CASSQVLGGSTGELFF.

This sequence joins TRBV29-1 and TRBJ2-5; a possible D gene is TRBD1 (5 bases). In germline, CDR1 is SQVTM, CDR2 ANQGSEA. The V end was cut by 5 bases, the J end by 5 bases, with 12 bases between. The CDR3 length is 12 residues. This chain's CDR3 is CSVPQGGETQYF. The CDR3 nucleotides read TGCAGCGTTCCCCAGGGCGGTGAGACCCAGTACTTC.

The rearrangement joins TRBV28 to TRBJ2-7; D perhaps matches TRBD2 (6 bases). The CDR3 covers 14 residues. CDR1 MDHEN and CDR2 SYDVKM come from the germline V gene. V dropped 5 bases and J dropped 2 bases, with 13 bases sitting between them. The DNA for the CDR3 is TGTGCCAGCAGTCCCGGAGGGCAAGCCTACGAGCAGTACTTC. It yields the protein CASSPGGQAYEQYF.

The chain carries TRBV29-1 and TRBJ2-7; D may be TRBD1 (6 bases). Germline V CDR1 and CDR2: SQVTM, ANQGSEA. The CDR3 totals 13 residues. V dropped 4 bases and J dropped 0 bases, with 10 bases sitting between them. The CDR3 here is CSVGTASSYEQYF. CDR3 sequence (DNA): TGCAGCGTTGGGACAGCGTCCTCCTACGAGCAGTACTTC.

The genes are TRBV6-4 and TRBJ2-1; 16 bases map to TRBD2. Trimming removed 6 bases from V and 9 bases from J; junction bases left unmatched: 8. CDR3 length: 16 amino acids. Germline-derived CDR1 and CDR2 are MRHNA and SNTAGT. CDR3 nucleotides: TGTGCCAGCAGAGAATCAGGGACTAGCGGGAGGGGTGAGCAGTTCTTC. It codes for CASRESGTSGRGEQFF.

The chain couples TRBV19 to TRBJ1-3, with unresolved D. Germline CDR1 reads LNHDA; CDR2 reads SQIVND (reference sequence). Trimming removed 5 bases at V and 4 bases at J, with 12 bases between. CDR3 length: 14 residues. The CDR3 spells CASSRGDRGNTIYF. CDR3 nucleotide sequence: TGTGCCAGTAGTCGAGGAGACCGCGGAAACACCATATATTTT. Based on the CDR3 plus reference TRBV19 and TRBJ1-3, the full variable domain is DGGITQSPKYLFRKEGQNVTLSCEQNLNHDAMYWYRQDPGQGLRLIYYSQIVNDFQKGDIAEGYSVSREKKESFPLTVTSAQKNPTAFYLCASSRGDRGNTIYFGEGSWLTVV.

In this sample, this clone turned up once. This chain uses TRBV12-3 or TRBV12-4 with TRBJ1-1, with D maybe TRBD1 (5 bases). The germline V and J ends were trimmed by 6 bases and 5 bases, with 10 bases remaining between them. CDR3 size: 12 residues. The CDR3 loop is CASRLRGTEAFF. The CDR3 DNA reads as TGTGCCAGCAGACTTCGGGGGACTGAAGCTTTCTTT.

The genes are TRBV7-9 and TRBJ2-2; D is undetermined. CDR1 is SEHNR, CDR2 FQNEAQ, per germline (reference sequence). CDR3 size: 14 residues. V shed 6 bases and J shed 0 bases, with 8 bases lying between them. CDR3: CASRIHSNTGELFF. In DNA form, the CDR3 reads TGTGCCAGCAGGATACATTCGAACACCGGGGAGCTGTTTTTT. Complete variable domain (other parts from reference TRBV7-9 and TRBJ2-2): DTGVSQNPRHKITKRGQNVTFRCDPISEHNRLYWYRQTLGQGPEFLTYFQNEAQLEKSRLLSDRFSAERPKGSFSTLEIQRTEQGDSAMYLCASRIHSNTGELFFGEGSRLTVL.

CDR3 residues: CASSLFVAVPDEQYF. CDR3 coding DNA: TGTGCCAGCAGCTTATTTGTGGCGGTTCCCGACGAGCAGTACTTC. This chain joins TRBV11-1 and TRBJ2-7; D unresolved. Trimming cost V 2 bases and J 5 bases, with 16 bases left between them. Germline CDR1 reads SGHAT; CDR2 reads FQDESV (reference sequence). The CDR3 has 15 amino acids.

This chain uses TRBV29-1 with TRBJ2-3; weak D call: TRBD2 (7 bases). The CDR3 totals 14 residues. Trimming removed 4 bases at V and 6 bases at J, with 17 bases between. Germline assignment: CDR1 SQVTM and CDR2 ANQGSEA. The chain's CDR3 is CSVAGAAGADTQYF. DNA for the CDR3: TGCAGCGTTGCTGGCGCCGCGGGGGCGGATACGCAGTATTTT.

The chain links TRBV28 to TRBJ1-3, with D unresolved. The CDR3 is 15 amino acids. The germline gives CDR1 MDHEN, CDR2 SYDVKM. The V and J ends lost 5 bases and 5 bases respectively, with 16 bases between them. The chain's CDR3 is CASSNPILSRNTIYF. The CDR3 DNA follows: TGTGCCAGCAGTAACCCAATACTAAGTAGAAACACCATATATTTT.

The chain has TRBV24-1 and TRBJ1-1; the match to TRBD1 covers 11 bases. The CDR3 contains 15 residues. Unmatched junction bases numbered 4, after V lost 6 bases and J lost 2 bases. CDR1 KGHDR and CDR2 SFDVKD come from the germline V gene. The CDR3 sequence: CATSSRTGGNTEAFF. The CDR3 bases are TGTGCCACCAGTTCCCGGACAGGGGGCAACACTGAAGCTTTCTTT.

This clone showed up just once. The gene calls are TRBV6-5 and TRBJ1-4, with D possibly matching TRBD1 (5 bases). V shed 4 bases and J shed 6 bases, with 18 bases lying between them. The CDR3 runs 16 residues. Germline CDR1 is MNHEY and CDR2 is SVGAGI. CDR3 coding DNA: TGTGCCAGCAGTTCATTAGCAGGGTCCTCTGATGAAAAACTGTTTTTT. Protein: CASSSLAGSSDEKLFF.

CDR3: CASSEGGFGYTF. CDR3 coding DNA: TGTGCCAGCAGTGAAGGAGGGTTTGGCTACACCTTC. V is TRBV6-1 and J is TRBJ1-2, with D unclear. V was cut by 1 base and J by 7 bases, with 7 bases left in between. This CDR3 has 12 residues. Germline V gene data show CDR1 as MNHNS and CDR2 as SASEGT.

This chain connects TRBV7-3 to TRBJ2-1, with 11 positions matching TRBD2. Germline V lookup: CDR1 SGHTA, CDR2 FQGTGA. This CDR3 spans 17 amino acids. V trimming: 1 base; J trimming: 3 bases; junction bases outside the gene matches: 5. CDR3 in amino acids: CASSLSSGRASYNEQFF. The CDR3 DNA follows: TGTGCCAGCAGCTTAAGTAGCGGGAGGGCCAGCTACAATGAGCAGTTCTTC.

The CDR3 loop reads CASSPLAGVDEQYF. CDR3 coding DNA: TGTGCCAGCAGCCCACTAGCGGGGGTGGACGAGCAGTACTTC. The chain has TRBV9 and TRBJ2-7, with 11 bases fitting TRBD2. The germline gives CDR1 SGDLS, CDR2 YYNGEE. The CDR3 length is 14 residues. V lost 4 bases and J lost 5; bases outside the gene matches: 5.